This T cell receptor (beta chain) was retrieved from a study of CD8 T cells in ankylosing spondylitis listed by TCRdb under 2017. Study-level background: The study set out to find disease-linked TCR variants by profiling T cell receptor beta repertoires in ankylosing spondylitis patients and healthy donors. Peripheral blood was sampled, and synovial fluid was also collected from ankylosing spondylitis patients. The full study cohort comprised about 23 ankylosing spondylitis patients and 85 to 120 healthy donors.

Overall study outcomes, separate from this receptor: Blood from ankylosing spondylitis patients appeared to be characterized by a TCR beta motif made up of seven or eight highly homologous amino acid variants. Some motif variants had previously been reported in the synovial fluid and blood of reactive arthritis patients, which suggests shared mechanisms of disease initiation. The disease-linked clones were reported as significantly enriched in matched synovial fluid samples from ankylosing spondylitis patients. The disease-linked clones had a CD8+ phenotype and were found at relatively low frequencies in peripheral blood.

Instrument used: Illumina HiSeq 2500. Quantitative 5'-RACE with molecular barcodes was the method used to prepare the TCR beta libraries. The authors processed their data as follows. To identify disease-linked TCR variants, a new computational method was used, one built on a probabilistic model of VDJ rearrangement. Starting from the raw public reads, TCRdb applied fastp trimming at Q25, assembled clones with MiXCR and retained in-frame beta chains. Here each entry gathers all rows of one CDR3 protein and keeps the most common genes and DNA. These V and J calls originate from TCRdb's pipeline instead of the authors' own analysis. The sample records a few hundred thousand distinct CDR3 sequences, roughly a tenth of which are singletons. The top ten clonotypes cover less than 25% of the sample. In its sample, this clonotype was seen many times. What antigen it recognizes has not been identified. No base quality information exists; no much larger clone differs at one position.

The receptor's source is a male donor with ankylosing spondylitis or in good health (not recorded which). The sequenced sample consisted of blood, either unsorted or a sorted T cell fraction (not recorded which).

The CDR3 in this case is CSADRDETQYF. The nucleotide sequence is TGCAGCGCCGACAGGGATGAGACCCAGTACTTC. This chain is built from TRBV29-1 and TRBJ2-5; 7 middle bases align to TRBD1. Trimmed from V: 7 bases; trimmed from J: 5 bases; junction bases lacking a gene match: 4. The CDR3 starts with the cysteine, ends with the phenylalanine, and has 11 residues. Of the read, only the CDR3 DNA is kept; its 33 bases are in frame from base 1. CDR1 and CDR2 (SQVTM, ANQGSEA) derive from the germline V gene.